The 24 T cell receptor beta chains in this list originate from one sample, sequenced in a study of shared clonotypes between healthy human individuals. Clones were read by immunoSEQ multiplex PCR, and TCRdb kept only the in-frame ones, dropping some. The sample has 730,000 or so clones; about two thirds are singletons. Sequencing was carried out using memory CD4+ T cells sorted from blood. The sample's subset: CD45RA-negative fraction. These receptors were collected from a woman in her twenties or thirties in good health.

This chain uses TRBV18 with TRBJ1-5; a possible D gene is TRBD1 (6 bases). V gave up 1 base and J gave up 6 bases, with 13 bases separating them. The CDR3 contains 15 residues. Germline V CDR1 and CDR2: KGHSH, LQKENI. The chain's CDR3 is CASSPLQGTGQPQHF. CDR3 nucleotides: TGTGCCAGCTCACCACTACAGGGTACAGGTCAGCCCCAGCATTTT.

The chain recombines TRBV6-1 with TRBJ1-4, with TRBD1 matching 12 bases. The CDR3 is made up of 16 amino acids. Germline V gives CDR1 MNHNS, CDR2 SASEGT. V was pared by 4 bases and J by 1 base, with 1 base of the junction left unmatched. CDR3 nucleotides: TGTGCCAGCAGTGGGGACAGGGGGCTAACTAATGAAAAACTGTTTTTT. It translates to CASSGDRGLTNEKLFF.

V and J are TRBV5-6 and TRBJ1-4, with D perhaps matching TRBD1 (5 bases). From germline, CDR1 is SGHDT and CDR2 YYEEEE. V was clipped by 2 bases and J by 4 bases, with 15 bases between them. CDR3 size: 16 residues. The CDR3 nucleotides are TGTGCCAGCAGCTTCTTTTCGGGGGAGGGTAATGAAAAACTGTTTTTT. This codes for CASSFFSGEGNEKLFF. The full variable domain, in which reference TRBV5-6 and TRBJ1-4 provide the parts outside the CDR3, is DAGVTQSPTHLIKTRGQQVTLRCSPKSGHDTVSWYQQALGQGPQFIFQYYEEEERQRGNFPDRFSGHQFPNYSSELNVNALLLGDSALYLCASSFFSGEGNEKLFFGSGTQLSVL.

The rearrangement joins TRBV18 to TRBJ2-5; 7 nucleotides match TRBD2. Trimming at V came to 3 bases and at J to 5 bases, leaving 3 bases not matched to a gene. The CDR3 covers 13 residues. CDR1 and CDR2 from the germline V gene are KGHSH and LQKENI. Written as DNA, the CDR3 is TGTGCCAGCTCACCCCGGGAGGTTGAGACCCAGTACTTC. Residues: CASSPREVETQYF.

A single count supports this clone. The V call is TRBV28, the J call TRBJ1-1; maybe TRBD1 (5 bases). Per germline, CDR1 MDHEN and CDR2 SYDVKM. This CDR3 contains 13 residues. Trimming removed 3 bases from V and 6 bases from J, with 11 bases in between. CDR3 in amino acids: CASSFSRVSEAFF. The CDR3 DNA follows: TGTGCCAGCAGTTTTTCCAGGGTTTCTGAAGCTTTCTTT.

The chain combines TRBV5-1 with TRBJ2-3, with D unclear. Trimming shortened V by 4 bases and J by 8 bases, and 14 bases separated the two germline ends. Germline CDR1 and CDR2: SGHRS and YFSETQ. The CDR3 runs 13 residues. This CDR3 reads CASSTPWATTQYF. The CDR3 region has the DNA TGCGCCAGCAGCACCCCCTGGGCCACTACGCAGTATTTT.

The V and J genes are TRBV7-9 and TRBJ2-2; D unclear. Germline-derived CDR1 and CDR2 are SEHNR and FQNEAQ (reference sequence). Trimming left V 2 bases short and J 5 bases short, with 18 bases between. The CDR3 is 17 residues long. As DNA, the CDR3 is TGTGCCAGCAGCTTACGCCAGACCCAGTCGCTAACCGGGGAGCTGTTTTTT. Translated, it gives CASSLRQTQSLTGELFF.

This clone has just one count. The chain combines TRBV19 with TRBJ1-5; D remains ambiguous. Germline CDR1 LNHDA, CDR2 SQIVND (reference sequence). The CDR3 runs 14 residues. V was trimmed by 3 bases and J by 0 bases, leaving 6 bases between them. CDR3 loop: CASSIEYSNQPQHF. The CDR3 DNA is TGTGCCAGTAGTATCGAATATAGCAATCAGCCCCAGCATTTT.

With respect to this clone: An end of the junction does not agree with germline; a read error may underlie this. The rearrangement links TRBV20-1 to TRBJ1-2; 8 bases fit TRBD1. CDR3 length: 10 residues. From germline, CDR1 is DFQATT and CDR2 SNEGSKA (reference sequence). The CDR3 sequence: CSASQDRDAF. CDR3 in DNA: TGCAGTGCTAGTCAGGACAGGGACGCCTTC.

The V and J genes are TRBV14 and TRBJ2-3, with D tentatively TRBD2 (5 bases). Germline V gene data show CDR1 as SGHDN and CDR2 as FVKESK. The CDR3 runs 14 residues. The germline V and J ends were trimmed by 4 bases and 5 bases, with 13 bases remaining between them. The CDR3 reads CASSLEWAGDTQYF. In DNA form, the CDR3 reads TGTGCCAGCAGCCTTGAGTGGGCGGGAGATACGCAGTATTTT.

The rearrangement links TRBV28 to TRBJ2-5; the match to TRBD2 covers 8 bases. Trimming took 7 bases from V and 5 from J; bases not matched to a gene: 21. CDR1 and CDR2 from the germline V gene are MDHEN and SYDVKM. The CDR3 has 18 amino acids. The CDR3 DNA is TGTGCCAGCACCTTCCGTGGGCTAGCGGGCCGGATGAGGGAGACCCAGTACTTC. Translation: CASTFRGLAGRMRETQYF.

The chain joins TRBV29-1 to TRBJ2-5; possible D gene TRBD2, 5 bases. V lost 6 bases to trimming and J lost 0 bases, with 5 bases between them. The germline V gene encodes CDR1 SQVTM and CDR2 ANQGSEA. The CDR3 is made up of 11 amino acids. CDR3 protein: CSVDYQETQYF. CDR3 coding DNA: TGCAGCGTGGACTACCAAGAGACCCAGTACTTC.

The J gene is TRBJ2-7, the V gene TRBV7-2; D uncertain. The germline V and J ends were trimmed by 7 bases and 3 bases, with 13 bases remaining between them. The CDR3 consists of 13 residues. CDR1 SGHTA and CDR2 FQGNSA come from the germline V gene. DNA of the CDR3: TGTGCCAGCAACCCTCACGAGAACTACGAGCAGTACTTC. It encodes CASNPHENYEQYF.

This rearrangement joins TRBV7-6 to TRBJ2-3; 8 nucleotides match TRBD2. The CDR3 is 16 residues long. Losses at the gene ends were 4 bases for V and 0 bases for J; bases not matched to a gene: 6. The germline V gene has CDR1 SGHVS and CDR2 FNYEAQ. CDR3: CASSSMTSASTDTQYF. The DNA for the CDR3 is TGTGCCAGCAGCTCGATGACTAGCGCTAGCACAGATACGCAGTATTTT.

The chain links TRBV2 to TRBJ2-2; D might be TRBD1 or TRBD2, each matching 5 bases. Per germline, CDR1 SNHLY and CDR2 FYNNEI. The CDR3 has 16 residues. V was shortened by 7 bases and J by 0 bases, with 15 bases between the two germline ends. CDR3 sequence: CASKGSPNANTGELFF. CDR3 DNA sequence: TGTGCCAGCAAGGGGAGCCCAAACGCGAACACCGGGGAGCTGTTTTTT.

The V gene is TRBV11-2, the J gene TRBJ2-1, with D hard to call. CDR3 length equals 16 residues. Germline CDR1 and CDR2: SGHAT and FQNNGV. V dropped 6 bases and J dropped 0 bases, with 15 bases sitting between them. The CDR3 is CASRSYSGSSYNEQFF. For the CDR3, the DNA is TGTGCCAGCAGATCATACTCCGGAAGCTCCTACAATGAGCAGTTCTTC.

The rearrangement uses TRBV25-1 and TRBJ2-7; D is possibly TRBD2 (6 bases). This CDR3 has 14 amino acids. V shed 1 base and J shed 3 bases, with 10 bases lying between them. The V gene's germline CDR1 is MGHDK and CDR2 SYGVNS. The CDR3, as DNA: TGTGCCAGCAGTGAATTAATTAGCGGCTACGAGCAGTACTTC. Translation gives CASSELISGYEQYF.

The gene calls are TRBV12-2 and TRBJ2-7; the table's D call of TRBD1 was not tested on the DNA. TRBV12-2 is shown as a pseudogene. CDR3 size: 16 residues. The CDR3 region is CASRFSNPGYRYEQYF. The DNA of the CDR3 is TGTGCAAGTCGCTTCTCTAATCCAGGGTATCGGTACGAGCAGTACTTC.

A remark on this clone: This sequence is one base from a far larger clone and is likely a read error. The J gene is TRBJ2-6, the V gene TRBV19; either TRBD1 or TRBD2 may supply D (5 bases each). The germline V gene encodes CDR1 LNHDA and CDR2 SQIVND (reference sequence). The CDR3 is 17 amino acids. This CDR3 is CASSIRGDSSGANILTF. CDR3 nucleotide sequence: TGTGCCAGTAGTATAAGGGGAGATAGCTCTGGGGCCAACATCCTGACTTTC.

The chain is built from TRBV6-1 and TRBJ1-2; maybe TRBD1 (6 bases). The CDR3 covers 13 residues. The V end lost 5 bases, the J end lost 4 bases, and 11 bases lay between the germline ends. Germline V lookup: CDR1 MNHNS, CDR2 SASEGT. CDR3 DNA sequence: TGTGCCAGCAGTCGGGACACCCCCTATGGCTACACCTTC. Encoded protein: CASSRDTPYGYTF.

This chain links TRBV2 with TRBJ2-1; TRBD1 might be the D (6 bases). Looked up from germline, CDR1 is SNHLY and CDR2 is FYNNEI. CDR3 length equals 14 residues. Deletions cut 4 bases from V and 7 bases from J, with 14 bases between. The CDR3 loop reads CASSGINRANEQFF. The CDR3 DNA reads TGTGCCAGCAGTGGTATAAACAGGGCAAATGAGCAGTTCTTC.

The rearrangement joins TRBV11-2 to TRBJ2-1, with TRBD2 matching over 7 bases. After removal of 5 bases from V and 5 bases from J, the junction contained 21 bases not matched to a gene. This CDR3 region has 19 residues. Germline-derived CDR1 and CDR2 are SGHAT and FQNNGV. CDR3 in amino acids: CASSPRGVAGPKGHNEQFF. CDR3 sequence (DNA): TGTGCCAGCAGCCCCCGGGGGGTAGCGGGCCCAAAGGGGCACAATGAGCAGTTCTTC.

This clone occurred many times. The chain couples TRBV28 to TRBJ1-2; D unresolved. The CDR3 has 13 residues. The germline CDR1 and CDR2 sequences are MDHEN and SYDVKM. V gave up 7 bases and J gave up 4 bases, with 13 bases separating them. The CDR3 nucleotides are TGTGCCAGCACCCTAGCAAACTCCTATGGCTACACCTTC. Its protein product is CASTLANSYGYTF.

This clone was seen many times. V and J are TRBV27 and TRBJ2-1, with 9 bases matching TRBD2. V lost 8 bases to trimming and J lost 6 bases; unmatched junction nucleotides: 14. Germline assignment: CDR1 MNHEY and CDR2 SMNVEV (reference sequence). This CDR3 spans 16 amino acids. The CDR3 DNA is TGTGCCAGCGGGCCTATAGCGGGAGAAGTGAGCAATGAGCAGTTCTTC. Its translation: CASGPIAGEVSNEQFF.